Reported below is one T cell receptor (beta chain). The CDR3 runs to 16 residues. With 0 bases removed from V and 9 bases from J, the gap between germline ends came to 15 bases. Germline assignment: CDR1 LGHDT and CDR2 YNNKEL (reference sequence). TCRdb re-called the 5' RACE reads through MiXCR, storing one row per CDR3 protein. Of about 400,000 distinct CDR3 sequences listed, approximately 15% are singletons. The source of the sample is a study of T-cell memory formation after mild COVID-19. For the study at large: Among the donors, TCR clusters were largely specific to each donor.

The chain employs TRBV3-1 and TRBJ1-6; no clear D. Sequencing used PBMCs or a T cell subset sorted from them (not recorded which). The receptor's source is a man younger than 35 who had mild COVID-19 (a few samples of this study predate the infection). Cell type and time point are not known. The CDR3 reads CASSQDYGQVASPLHF. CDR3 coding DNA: TGTGCCAGCAGCCAAGATTACGGCCAGGTTGCTTCACCCCTCCACTTT.